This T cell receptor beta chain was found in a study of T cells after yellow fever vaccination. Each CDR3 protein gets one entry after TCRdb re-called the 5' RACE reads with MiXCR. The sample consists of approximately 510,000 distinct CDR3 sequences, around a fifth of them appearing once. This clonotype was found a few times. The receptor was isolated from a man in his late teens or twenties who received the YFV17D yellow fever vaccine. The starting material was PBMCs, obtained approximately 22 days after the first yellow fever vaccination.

The CDR3 sequence: CSVRGLAGTTGELFF. The CDR3 DNA reads as TGCAGCGTTCGGGGACTAGCGGGGACCACCGGGGAGCTGTTTTTT. This chain links TRBV29-1 with TRBJ2-2; 13 bases agree with TRBD2. The V gene's germline CDR1 is SQVTM and CDR2 ANQGSEA. The CDR3 runs 15 residues. Trimming removed 5 bases from V and 4 bases from J; junction bases left unmatched: 4.